The clone carrying this T cell receptor (beta chain) was detected many times. Its antigen remains unidentified. 5'RACE template switching added a universal primer site and UMIs to TCR cDNA. MiXCR, applied by TCRdb to the 5' RACE reads, yields one record per CDR3 protein. The sample lists about 160,000 distinct CDR3 sequences, less than 9% occurring once. The record originates from a study of T cells after yellow fever vaccination. General observations from the study: Clonotypes appearing in both CD4 and CD8 compartments existed, and their share was small.

V was clipped by 3 bases and J by 5 bases; unmatched bases: 8. This CDR3 has 15 amino acids. Germline V CDR1 and CDR2: SGHTA, FQGNSA. The chain combines TRBV7-2 with TRBJ2-3; TRBD1 agrees at 7 bases. The TCR comes from a man between 18 and 35 years old who received the YFV17D yellow fever vaccine. Material: CD4+ T cells sorted from PBMCs, obtained 5 days after the first yellow fever vaccination. The CDR3 bases are TGTGCCAGCAGCTTCCAAGGACAGGACGGAGATACGCAGTATTTT. It specifies CASSFQGQDGDTQYF. Full variable domain (missing parts from reference TRBV7-2 and TRBJ2-3): GAGVSQSPSNKVTEKGKDVELRCDPISGHTALYWYRQSLGQGLEFLIYFQGNSAPDKSGLPSDRFSAERTGGSVSTLTIQRTQQEDSAVYLCASSFQGQDGDTQYFGPGTRLTVL.